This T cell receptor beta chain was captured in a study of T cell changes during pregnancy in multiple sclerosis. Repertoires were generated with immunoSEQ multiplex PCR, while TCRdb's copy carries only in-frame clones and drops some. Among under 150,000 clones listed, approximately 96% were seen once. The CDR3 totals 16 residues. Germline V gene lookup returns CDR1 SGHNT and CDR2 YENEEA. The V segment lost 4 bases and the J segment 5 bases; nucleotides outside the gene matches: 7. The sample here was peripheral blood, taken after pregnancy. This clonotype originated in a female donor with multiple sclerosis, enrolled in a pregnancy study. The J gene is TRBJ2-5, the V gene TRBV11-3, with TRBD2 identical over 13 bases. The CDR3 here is CASSWGLAGNKETQYF. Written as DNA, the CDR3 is TGTGCCAGCAGCTGGGGACTAGCGGGAAATAAGGAGACCCAGTACTTC.